The rows below give T cell receptor beta chains drawn from one sample of a study of blood T cell repertoires in COVID-19. TCRdb's copy holds only in-frame clones and misses some; the assay was immunoSEQ multiplex PCR. Of about 25,000 clones listed, about 89% were seen once; the top ten hold 4.9%. Material: peripheral blood. These receptors all stem from a man aged 70-80 years with active COVID-19. The CDR3 runs from the conserved cysteine through the conserved F or W. The D gene is left open where the match is weak.

d_call	v_call	j_call	cdr3_aa
TRBD1	TRBV5-4	TRBJ1-2	CASSSRDRGRYGYTF
TRBD1	TRBV5-1	TRBJ1-1	CASSSVPGQGWNTEAFF
-	TRBV4-3	TRBJ1-2	CASSPNFAGSYGYTF
TRBD1	TRBV4-1	TRBJ2-7	CASSQVRTGAFYEQYF
-	TRBV30	TRBJ2-3	CAWGASTDTQYF
TRBD1	TRBV7-3	TRBJ2-5	CASSPGGTETQYF
-	TRBV5-5	TRBJ1-1	CASSLGGYGTEAFF
TRBD1	TRBV6-5	TRBJ1-2	CASRTGTEGGYTF
-	TRBV6-5	TRBJ1-1	CASSYVTGGAEAFF
-	TRBV19	TRBJ2-6	CASSNGGQWVSGANVLTF
TRBD1	TRBV10-3	TRBJ1-4	CAISGTFVEGTGGSSTEKLFF